The clone carrying this T cell receptor (beta chain) was picked up many times. Its antigen is not identified. Germline V gene data show CDR1 as SGHDN and CDR2 as FVKESK. Trimming cost V 1 base and J 0 bases, with 14 bases left between them. The CDR3 consists of 17 residues. This sample was taken from a study of regulatory T cells in long-lasting Graves disease. Whole-study context: Graves' patients, diagnosed recently, had received antithyroid drugs under 3 months.

Overall study results and limits: Thyroid tissue was not studied; only peripheral blood was.

Libraries of TCR beta came from iRepertoire HTBI primers plus Arm-PCR of CDR3 regions. TCRdb recomputed calls from the multiplex PCR reads with MiXCR, one row per CDR3 protein. Of 350,000 to 450,000 distinct CDR3 sequences listed, around 16% are singletons. This sample's time point: newly diagnosed GD, antithyroid drugs for less than 3 months. Extracted RNA from PBMCs served as the source of the TCR library. The same sample was also used in a study of T cells in Graves' hyperthyroidism and ophthalmopathy. From that second work: Most clonotypes that expanded in the thyroid above 0.001 also showed up in blood.

The sequence was obtained from a woman between 35 and 50 years old with Graves disease. The source material was peripheral blood mononuclear cells (PBMCs), sampled at new diagnosis, from a patient treated with antithyroid drugs. The chain combines TRBV14 with TRBJ2-3; D unclear. The CDR3 spells CASSQGGSTLSTDTQYF. The CDR3 DNA follows: TGTGCCAGCAGCCAAGGAGGAAGCACCCTTAGCACAGATACGCAGTATTTT.